This note documents a single T cell receptor (beta chain) sequence. The sample belongs to a study of blood T cell repertoires in COVID-19. Looking at the study overall: The United States, Italy and Spain supplied acute and convalescent COVID-19 samples. PBMCs, B-cell-depleted T cells, or T cells provided the cDNA or gDNA that made up the material.

Germline values: CDR1 MNHEY, CDR2 SVGAGI. This CDR3 is 12 amino acids long. V was pared by 4 bases and J by 7 bases, with 1 base of the junction left unmatched. The authors' processing: The authors estimated nucleated cell counts from reference gene primer amplification. The table came from immunoSEQ multiplex PCR; TCRdb's copy has only in-frame clones and leaves some out. D and trimming were read from the DNA, whereas the V and J calls and clone size are those reported in that table. The sample has some 210,000 clones, around 84% seen once. The rearrangement uses TRBV6-5 and TRBJ1-3, with 7 bases identical to TRBD1. Sequencing was carried out using peripheral blood. The TCR originated in a human donor in a cohort sampled during active COVID-19. The CDR3 nucleotides read TGTGCCAGCAGTTCAGGGGGGAACACCATATATTTT. Translated, it gives CASSSGGNTIYF.